The 27 T cell receptor beta chains below were found in one sample sequenced in a study of metastatic and nonmetastatic thyroid tumors. Each patient went into thyroid surgery without having received any treatment. MiXCR re-clonotyped the PCR reads for TCRdb. The profile covers 20,000 to 30,000 clones, with 22% appearing a single time and roughly 7.8% taken by the ten largest. Sample: blood. The receptors originated from a female donor with papillary thyroid cancer or a benign thyroid nodule (not recorded which). Some clones in this sample may be carry-over from other donors' samples.

The genes are TRBV30 and TRBJ1-1, with unresolved D. This CDR3 comprises 12 residues. Between the trimmed V and J ends, which lost 2 bases and 7 bases, there was a span of 11 bases. Looked up from germline, CDR1 is GTSNPN and CDR2 is SVGIG (reference sequence). Here the CDR3 reads CAWSPSGGEAFF. CDR3 nucleotides: TGTGCCTGGAGTCCCTCAGGAGGTGAAGCTTTCTTT.

This clone showed up many times. The chain employs TRBV6-5 and TRBJ2-3; D is tentatively TRBD1 or TRBD2 (5 bases each). Trimming cost V 0 bases and J 2 bases, with 15 bases left between them. The CDR3 sequence is 17 residues long. Germline-derived CDR1 and CDR2 are MNHEY and SVGAGI. The CDR3 nucleotides read TGTGCCAGCAGTTACTCCGGGGCGTTTGGACTCACAGATACGCAGTATTTT. Its protein product is CASSYSGAFGLTDTQYF.

This clone was picked up many times. The rearrangement uses TRBV4-1 and TRBJ1-5, with D unclear. The CDR3 consists of 15 residues. Trimming pared 7 bases from V and 0 bases from J, leaving 13 bases between. The germline V gene encodes CDR1 MGHRA and CDR2 YSYEKL. This chain's CDR3 is CASKKTHYSNQPQHF. The DNA of the CDR3 is TGCGCCAGCAAGAAGACCCACTATAGCAATCAGCCCCAGCATTTT.

By proportion, this clone is medium-sized. The chain couples TRBV12-3 or TRBV12-4 to TRBJ2-7; the D gene could be TRBD1 or TRBD2 (5 bases each). V was cut by 5 bases and J by 2 bases, with 13 bases left in between. The CDR3 is 14 amino acids. Here the CDR3 DNA reads TGTGCCAGCAGTATCCCGGGACCTCCCTACGAGCAGTACTTC. Its protein is CASSIPGPPYEQYF.

In its sample, this clone was seen once. The V gene is TRBV7-2, the J gene TRBJ1-1; unclear D gene. The CDR3 spans 15 residues. CDR1 and CDR2 from the germline V gene are SGHTA and FQGNSA. Trimming stripped 1 base from V and 10 bases from J, with 19 bases between. CDR3 amino acids: CASSLGSTDPAGAFF. The CDR3 nucleotides read TGTGCCAGCAGCTTAGGTTCTACGGACCCCGCTGGAGCTTTCTTT.

This clone is labeled medium-sized. The chain uses TRBV28 and TRBJ1-3; no reliable D call. The germline V gene has CDR1 MDHEN and CDR2 SYDVKM. CDR3 length: 13 residues. V lost 9 bases, J lost 0 bases, and 9 bases lay in between. Here the CDR3 DNA reads TGTGCCAGTGGACGGACCTCTGGAAACACCATATATTTT. As protein: CASGRTSGNTIYF. The full variable domain, completed using reference TRBV28 and TRBJ1-3, is DVKVTQSSRYLVKRTGEKVFLECVQDMDHENMFWYRQDPGLGLRLIYFSYDVKMKEKGDIPEGYSVSREKKERFSLILESASTNQTSMYLCASGRTSGNTIYFGEGSWLTVV.

This clone occurred many times. This chain connects TRBV2 to TRBJ2-5; 7 bases align to TRBD2. The CDR3 contains 17 residues. Germline values: CDR1 SNHLY, CDR2 FYNNEI. Unmatched junction bases numbered 10, after V lost 2 bases and J lost 1 base. Here the CDR3 DNA reads TGTGCCAGCAGTGAACCATATAAGCGGGACCCCCAAGAGACCCAGTACTTC. The encoded protein is CASSEPYKRDPQETQYF.

In this sample, this clone turned up a few times. At one boundary the junction diverges from the germline segment, which might be a read error. The V call is TRBV6-1, the J call TRBJ2-1; D is ambiguous. The CDR3 runs to 13 residues. Germline loops: CDR1 MNHNS, CDR2 SASEGT. The CDR3 is CASSEQAHNEQLF. In DNA, the CDR3 is TGTGCCAGCAGTGAACAGGCCCACAATGAGCAGCTCTTC.

By sample fraction, this clone is medium-sized. The V call is TRBV10-1, the J call TRBJ2-1, with D uncertain. V lost 2 bases to trimming and J lost 5 bases, with 4 bases between them. The CDR3 spans 12 residues. CDR1 and CDR2 (germline): WNHNN, SYGVQD (reference sequence). CDR3 sequence reads: CASSERDNEQFF. The CDR3 region has the DNA TGCGCCAGCAGTGAGAGGGACAATGAGCAGTTCTTC.

This clone is medium-sized. This rearrangement joins TRBV2 to TRBJ1-1; 10 bases fit TRBD1. The CDR3 is made up of 13 amino acids. V lost 6 bases, J lost 5 bases, and 3 bases stayed unmatched. Germline V CDR1 and CDR2: SNHLY, FYNNEI. This CDR3 reads CASSRTGGTEAFF. The CDR3 DNA follows: TGTGCCAGCAGCAGGACAGGGGGGACTGAAGCTTTCTTT.

Many counts were recorded for this clone. This chain connects TRBV24-1 to TRBJ1-6; 7 bases map to TRBD1. Germline-derived CDR1 and CDR2 are KGHDR and SFDVKD. V was clipped by 8 bases and J by 6 bases; unmatched bases: 21. The CDR3 covers 19 residues. CDR3 in amino acids: CATNRARQGPADCNSPLHF. The DNA for the CDR3 is TGTGCCACCAACCGAGCTCGACAGGGACCCGCCGATTGTAATTCACCCCTCCACTTT.

There are many counts of this clone. This rearrangement joins TRBV20-1 to TRBJ2-5, with D possibly being TRBD2 (5 bases). Germline assignment: CDR1 DFQATT and CDR2 SNEGSKA (reference sequence). With 4 bases removed from V and 2 bases from J, the gap between germline ends came to 14 bases. The CDR3 is 14 amino acids. DNA for the CDR3: TGCAGTGCTACAAAAAACAGCGGACAAGAGACCCAGTACTTC. This encodes CSATKNSGQETQYF.

This clone was detected many times. This chain joins TRBV18 and TRBJ2-1; no reliable D call. CDR3 length: 15 residues. The V and J ends lost 6 bases and 5 bases respectively, with 17 bases between them. The germline gives CDR1 KGHSH, CDR2 LQKENI. CDR3 protein: CASSRERTTNNEQFF. CDR3 sequence (DNA): TGTGCCAGCTCCCGAGAGAGGACGACAAACAATGAGCAGTTCTTC.

This clone was seen ten or more times. The genes are TRBV29-1 and TRBJ2-5; 8 bases are a match to TRBD1. In germline, CDR1 is SQVTM, CDR2 ANQGSEA. CDR3 length equals 15 residues. V was clipped by 4 bases and J by 2 bases; unmatched bases: 9. CDR3 nucleotides: TGCAGCGTTGTGGACCGGGACAGGTCTCAAGAGACCCAGTACTTC. This encodes CSVVDRDRSQETQYF.

This chain links TRBV18 with TRBJ1-4; D is perhaps TRBD1 (6 bases). The CDR3 spans 14 residues. The V gene lost 3 bases and the J gene lost 8 bases, with 13 bases spanning the gap. The germline V gene encodes CDR1 KGHSH and CDR2 LQKENI. CDR3 amino acids: CASSPWRGDEKLFF. In nucleotides, the CDR3 is TGTGCCAGCTCACCGTGGAGGGGGGACGAAAAACTGTTTTTT.

To note about this clone: The CDR3 ends on some other residue instead of the conserved phenylalanine or tryptophan, so this is likely a read error. V and J are TRBV11-2 and TRBJ2-7; D uncertain. Germline CDR1 reads SGHAT; CDR2 reads FQNNGV. This CDR3 contains 13 residues. Trimming took 3 bases from V and 2 from J, leaving 8 bases between them. The CDR3 is CASSFSWTYEQYC. The CDR3 bases are TGTGCCAGCAGCTTCTCATGGACCTACGAGCAGTACTGC.

By frequency in the sample, this clone is medium-sized (0.01 to 0.1%). This chain uses TRBV12-3 or TRBV12-4 with TRBJ1-1; 8 positions agree with TRBD1. The CDR3 extends over 16 amino acids. V trimming: 4 bases; J trimming: 0 bases; junction bases outside the gene matches: 7. The CDR3 spells CASSSDREWVNTEAFF. Here the CDR3 DNA reads TGTGCCAGCAGTTCGGACAGGGAGTGGGTGAACACTGAAGCTTTCTTT.

The chain carries TRBV6-1 and TRBJ2-7; D might be TRBD2 (6 bases). Germline CDR1 reads MNHNS; CDR2 reads SASEGT. Trimming removed 6 bases from V and 0 bases from J, with 18 bases in between. This CDR3 region has 16 residues. This chain's CDR3 is CASRNSVGGGSYEQYF. The CDR3 DNA follows: TGTGCCAGCAGGAATAGTGTGGGGGGAGGCTCCTACGAGCAGTACTTC.

This clone was seen at least ten times. V gene TRBV2 combines with J gene TRBJ1-5; possible D gene TRBD1, 5 bases. CDR3 length: 14 amino acids. V gave up 8 bases and J gave up 6 bases, with 17 bases separating them. Germline assignment: CDR1 SNHLY and CDR2 FYNNEI. The CDR3 DNA follows: TGTGCCAGCGGAGTAGGCAGGGATTCTCAGCCCCAGCATTTT. Protein sequence: CASGVGRDSQPQHF.

In this sample, this clone turned up many times. V gene TRBV20-1 combines with J gene TRBJ2-5, with 8 bases aligning to TRBD2. CDR1 DFQATT and CDR2 SNEGSKA come from the germline V gene (reference sequence). This CDR3 region has 12 residues. The CDR3 loop is CRLAGGAETQYF. CDR3 nucleotides: TGCAGGCTAGCGGGTGGAGCAGAGACCCAGTACTTC.

Concerning this clone: The missing conserved phenylalanine or tryptophan at the end of this CDR3 makes a read error likely. The V gene is TRBV6-4, the J gene TRBJ2-7; no firm D call. The CDR3 sequence is 13 residues long. Germline V lookup: CDR1 MRHNA, CDR2 SNTAGT. CDR3 coding DNA: TGTGCCATCAGTTACTCGGAAGGCTACGAGCAGTACCTC. It is translated as CAISYSEGYEQYL.

This clone was detected ten times or more. This chain joins TRBV14 and TRBJ2-7; tentatively, D is TRBD2 (6 bases). Germline V gene lookup returns CDR1 SGHDN and CDR2 FVKESK. Between the trimmed V and J ends, which lost 4 bases and 3 bases, there was a span of 13 bases. The CDR3 runs 14 residues. This CDR3 is CASSLAGQVYEQYF. CDR3 nucleotides: TGTGCCAGCAGCCTCGCGGGGCAAGTCTACGAGCAGTACTTC.

This clone was observed a handful of times. The rearrangement uses TRBV6-1 and TRBJ1-2; D unclear. The CDR3 length is 14 residues. Trimming left V 5 bases short and J 6 bases short, with 16 bases between. Germline V lookup: CDR1 MNHNS, CDR2 SASEGT. The CDR3 reads CASSLIRIGNGYTF. CDR3 DNA: TGTGCCAGCAGTTTGATACGGATAGGGAATGGCTACACCTTC.

This clone was counted between two and nine times. Just one base apart from a much larger clone, this may be a read error. Distinct nucleotide sequences in the sample also encode this CDR3. The chain recombines TRBV7-2 with TRBJ2-5; TRBD2 matches 9 bases. The CDR3 totals 16 residues. Germline loops: CDR1 SGHTA, CDR2 FQGNSA. With V trimmed by 8 bases and J by 4 bases, 14 bases remained unmatched. The CDR3 sequence: CASREAGRGGLETQYF. The CDR3 DNA sequence: TGTGCCAGCCGGGAGGCGGGGCGGGGGGGCTTAGAGACCCAGTACTTC.

At least ten counts were recorded for this clone. The same CDR3 can be traced to other DNA sequences in this sample. The chain links TRBV5-6 to TRBJ2-2; tentatively, D is TRBD2 (6 bases). Germline CDR1 SGHDT, CDR2 YYEEEE. V gave up 6 bases and J gave up 3 bases, with 15 bases separating them. The CDR3 has 15 amino acids. The CDR3 sequence: CASNYRDFYTGELFF. The CDR3 DNA is TGTGCCAGCAACTACCGGGACTTCTACACCGGGGAGCTGTTTTTT.

Of note for this clone: A much more abundant neighbour one base away suggests this may be a read error. The rearrangement links TRBV29-1 to TRBJ2-5; D is uncertain. This CDR3 has 14 residues. The germline gives CDR1 SQVTM, CDR2 ANQGSEA. V was trimmed by 4 bases and J by 2 bases, leaving 14 bases between them. The CDR3 nucleotides are TGCAGCGTTGTCCCACATAATCTACAAGAGACCCAGTACTTC. Protein: CSVVPHNLQETQYF.

This clone has ten or more counts. This chain links TRBV7-2 with TRBJ2-1; possible D gene TRBD1, 6 bases. Germline V CDR1 and CDR2: SGHTA, FQGNSA. The CDR3 runs to 17 residues. Trimming stripped 0 bases from V and 8 bases from J, with 20 bases between. The CDR3 is CASSLAPDRNVRDEQFF. CDR3 DNA sequence: TGTGCCAGCAGCTTAGCCCCTGACAGGAACGTTCGCGATGAGCAGTTCTTC.